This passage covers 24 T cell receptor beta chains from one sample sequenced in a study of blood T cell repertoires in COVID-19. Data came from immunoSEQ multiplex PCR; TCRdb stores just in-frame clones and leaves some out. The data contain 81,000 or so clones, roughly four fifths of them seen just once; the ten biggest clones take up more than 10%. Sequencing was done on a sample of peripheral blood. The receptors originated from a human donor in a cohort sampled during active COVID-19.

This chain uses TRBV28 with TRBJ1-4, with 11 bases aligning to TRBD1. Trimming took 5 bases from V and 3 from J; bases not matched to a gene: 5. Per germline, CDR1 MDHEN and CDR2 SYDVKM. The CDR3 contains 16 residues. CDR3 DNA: TGTGCCAGCAGTCTCTGGACAGGGGGCTCTAATGAAAAACTGTTTTTT. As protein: CASSLWTGGSNEKLFF. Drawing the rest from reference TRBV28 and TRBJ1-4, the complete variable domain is DVKVTQSSRYLVKRTGEKVFLECVQDMDHENMFWYRQDPGLGLRLIYFSYDVKMKEKGDIPEGYSVSREKKERFSLILESASTNQTSMYLCASSLWTGGSNEKLFFGSGTQLSVL.

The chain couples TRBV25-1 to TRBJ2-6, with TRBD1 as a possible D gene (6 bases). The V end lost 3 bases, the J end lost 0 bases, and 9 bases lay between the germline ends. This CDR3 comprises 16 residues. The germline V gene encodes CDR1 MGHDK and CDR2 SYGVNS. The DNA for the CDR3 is TGTGCCAGCAGTGACGACAGGCGCTCTGGGGCCAACGTCCTGACTTTC. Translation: CASSDDRRSGANVLTF.

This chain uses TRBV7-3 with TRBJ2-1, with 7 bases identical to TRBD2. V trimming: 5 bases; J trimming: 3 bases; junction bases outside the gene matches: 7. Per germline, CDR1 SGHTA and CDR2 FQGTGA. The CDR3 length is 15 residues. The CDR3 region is CASSPRSGGYNEQFF. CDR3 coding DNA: TGTGCCAGCAGCCCCCGTTCGGGAGGCTACAATGAGCAGTTCTTC.

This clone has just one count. CDR3 loop: CASSSRPTQGETQYF. In nucleotides, the CDR3 is TGTGCCAGCAGCTCACGTCCGACCCAGGGGGAGACCCAGTACTTC. V gene TRBV7-2 combines with J gene TRBJ2-5; D possibly corresponds to TRBD1 (6 bases). V lost 4 bases to trimming and J lost 5 bases, with 17 bases between them. The CDR3 covers 15 residues. Germline CDR1 SGHTA, CDR2 FQGNSA.

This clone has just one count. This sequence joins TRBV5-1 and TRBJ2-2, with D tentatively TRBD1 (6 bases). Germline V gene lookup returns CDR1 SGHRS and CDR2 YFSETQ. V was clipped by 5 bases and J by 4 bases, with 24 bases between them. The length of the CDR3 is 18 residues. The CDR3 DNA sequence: TGCGCCAGCAGTCCTCTTACTACAGGGTTAGTTGGCACCGGGGAGCTGTTTTTT. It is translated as CASSPLTTGLVGTGELFF.

For the CDR3, the DNA is TGCAGCGTTGGCGGGGCCAGGAAGGGAGTGAGCTCCTACGAGCAGTACTTC. It is translated as CSVGGARKGVSSYEQYF. The rearrangement joins TRBV29-1 to TRBJ2-7, with a possible D match to TRBD2 (6 bases). The CDR3 length is 17 residues. The germline gives CDR1 SQVTM, CDR2 ANQGSEA. V was pared by 4 bases and J by 0 bases, with 22 bases between.

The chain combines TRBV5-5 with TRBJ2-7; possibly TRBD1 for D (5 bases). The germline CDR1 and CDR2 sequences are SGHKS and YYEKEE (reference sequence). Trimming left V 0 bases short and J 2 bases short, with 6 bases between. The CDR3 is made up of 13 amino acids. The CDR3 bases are TGTGCCAGCAGCTTGGCAGGGACCTACGAGCAGTACTTC. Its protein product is CASSLAGTYEQYF. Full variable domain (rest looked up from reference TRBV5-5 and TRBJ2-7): DAGVTQSPTHLIKTRGQQVTLRCSPISGHKSVSWYQQVLGQGPQFIFQYYEKEERGRGNFPDRFSARQFPNYSSELNVNALLLGDSALYLCASSLAGTYEQYFGPGTRLTVT.

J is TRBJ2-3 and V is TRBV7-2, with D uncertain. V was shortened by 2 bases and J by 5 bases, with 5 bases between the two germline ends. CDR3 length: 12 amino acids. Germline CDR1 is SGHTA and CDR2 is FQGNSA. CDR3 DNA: TGTGCCAGCAGCTTATTCGGAGATACGCAGTATTTT. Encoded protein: CASSLFGDTQYF. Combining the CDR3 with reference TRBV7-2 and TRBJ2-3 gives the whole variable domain GAGVSQSPSNKVTEKGKDVELRCDPISGHTALYWYRQSLGQGLEFLIYFQGNSAPDKSGLPSDRFSAERTGGSVSTLTIQRTQQEDSAVYLCASSLFGDTQYFGPGTRLTVL.

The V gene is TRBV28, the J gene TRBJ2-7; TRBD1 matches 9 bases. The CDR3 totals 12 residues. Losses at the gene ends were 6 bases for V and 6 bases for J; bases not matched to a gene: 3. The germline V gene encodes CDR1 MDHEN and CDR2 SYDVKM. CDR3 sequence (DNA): TGTGCCAGCAGCACAGGGGGCATCGAGCAGTACTTC. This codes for CASSTGGIEQYF.

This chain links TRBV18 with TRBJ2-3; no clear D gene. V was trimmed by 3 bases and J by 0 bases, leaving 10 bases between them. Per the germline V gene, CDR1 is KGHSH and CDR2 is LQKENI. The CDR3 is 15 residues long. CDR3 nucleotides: TGTGCCAGCTCACCCCTACAGTTTAGCACAGATACGCAGTATTTT. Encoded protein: CASSPLQFSTDTQYF.

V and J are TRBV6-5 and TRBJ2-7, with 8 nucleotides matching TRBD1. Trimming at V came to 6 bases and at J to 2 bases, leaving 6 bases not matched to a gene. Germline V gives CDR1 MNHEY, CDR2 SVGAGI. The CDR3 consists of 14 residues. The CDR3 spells CASSLTGAPYEQYF. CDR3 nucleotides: TGTGCCAGCAGCCTGACAGGGGCCCCCTACGAGCAGTACTTC.

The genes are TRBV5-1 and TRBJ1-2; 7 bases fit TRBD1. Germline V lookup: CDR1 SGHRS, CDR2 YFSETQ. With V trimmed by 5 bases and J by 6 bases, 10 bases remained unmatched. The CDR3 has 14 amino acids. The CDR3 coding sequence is TGCGCCAGCAGGGCCGGGACAGCGTTTGATGGCTACACCTTC. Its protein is CASRAGTAFDGYTF.

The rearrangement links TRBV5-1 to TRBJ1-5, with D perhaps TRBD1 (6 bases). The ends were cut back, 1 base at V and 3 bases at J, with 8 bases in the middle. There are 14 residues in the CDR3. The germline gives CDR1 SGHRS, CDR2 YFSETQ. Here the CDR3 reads CASSLTGHNQPQHF. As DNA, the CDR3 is TGCGCCAGCAGCTTGACAGGGCACAATCAGCCCCAGCATTTT.

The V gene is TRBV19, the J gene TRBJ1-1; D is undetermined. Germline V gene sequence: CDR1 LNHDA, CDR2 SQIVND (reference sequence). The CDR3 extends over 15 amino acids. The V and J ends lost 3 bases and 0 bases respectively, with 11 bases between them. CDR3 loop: CASSMWVGMNTEAFF. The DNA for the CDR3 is TGTGCCAGTAGTATGTGGGTCGGGATGAACACTGAAGCTTTCTTT.

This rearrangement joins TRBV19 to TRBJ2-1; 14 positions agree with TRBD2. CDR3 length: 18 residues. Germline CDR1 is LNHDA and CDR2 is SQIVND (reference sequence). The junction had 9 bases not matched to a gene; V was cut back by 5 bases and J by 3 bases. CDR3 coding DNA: TGTGCCAGTAGTTTCCCCGGGACTAGCGGGGGAGACTACAATGAGCAGTTCTTC. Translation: CASSFPGTSGGDYNEQFF.

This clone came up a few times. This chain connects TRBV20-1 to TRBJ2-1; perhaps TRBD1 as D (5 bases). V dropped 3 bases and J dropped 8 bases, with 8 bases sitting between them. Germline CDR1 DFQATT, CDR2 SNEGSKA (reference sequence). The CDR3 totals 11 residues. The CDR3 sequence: CSASQGYEQFF. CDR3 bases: TGCAGTGCTAGCCAGGGTTATGAGCAGTTCTTC.

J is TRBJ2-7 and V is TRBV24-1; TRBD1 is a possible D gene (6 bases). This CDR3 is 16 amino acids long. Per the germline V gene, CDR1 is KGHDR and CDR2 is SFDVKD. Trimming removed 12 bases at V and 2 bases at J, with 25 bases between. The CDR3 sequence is CAPRGGRSWDTYEQYF. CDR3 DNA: TGTGCCCCCCGAGGAGGACGCTCGTGGGACACCTACGAGCAGTACTTC.

The CDR3 nucleotides read TGTGCCAGCACCCCGAGGCTCAACAATGAGCAGTTCTTC. Protein sequence: CASTPRLNNEQFF. V gene TRBV6-5 combines with J gene TRBJ2-1; unclear D gene. CDR1 MNHEY and CDR2 SVGAGI come from the germline V gene. V was cut by 7 bases and J by 5 bases, with 12 bases left in between. This CDR3 is built from 13 residues.

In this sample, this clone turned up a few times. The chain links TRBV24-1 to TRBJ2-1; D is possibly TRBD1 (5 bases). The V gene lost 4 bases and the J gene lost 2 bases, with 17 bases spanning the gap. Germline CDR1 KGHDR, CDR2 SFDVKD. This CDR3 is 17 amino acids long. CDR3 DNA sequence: TGTGCCACCAGTGACCCCAAACAGGATTTGACCTACAATGAGCAGTTCTTC. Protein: CATSDPKQDLTYNEQFF.

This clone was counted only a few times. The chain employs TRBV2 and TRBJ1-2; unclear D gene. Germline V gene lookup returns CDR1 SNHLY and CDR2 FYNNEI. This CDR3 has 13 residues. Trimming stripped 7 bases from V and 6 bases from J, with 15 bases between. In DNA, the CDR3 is TGTGCCAGCATAACGAGGGATACTAATGGCTACACCTTC. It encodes CASITRDTNGYTF.

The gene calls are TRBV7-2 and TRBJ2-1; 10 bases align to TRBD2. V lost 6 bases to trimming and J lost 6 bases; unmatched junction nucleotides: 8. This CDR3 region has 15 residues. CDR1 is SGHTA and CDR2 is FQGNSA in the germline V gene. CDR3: CASRLTGTSVNEQFF. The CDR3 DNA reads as TGTGCCAGCAGGCTTACCGGGACTAGCGTCAATGAGCAGTTCTTC. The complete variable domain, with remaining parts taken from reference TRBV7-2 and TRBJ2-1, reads GAGVSQSPSNKVTEKGKDVELRCDPISGHTALYWYRQSLGQGLEFLIYFQGNSAPDKSGLPSDRFSAERTGGSVSTLTIQRTQQEDSAVYLCASRLTGTSVNEQFFGPGTRLTVL.

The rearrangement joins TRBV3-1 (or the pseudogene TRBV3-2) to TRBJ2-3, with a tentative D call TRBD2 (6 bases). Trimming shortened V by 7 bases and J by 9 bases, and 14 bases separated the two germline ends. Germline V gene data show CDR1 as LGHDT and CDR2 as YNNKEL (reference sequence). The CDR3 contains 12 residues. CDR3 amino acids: CASTQIGGTQYF. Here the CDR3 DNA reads TGTGCCAGCACTCAAATCGGGGGAACGCAGTATTTT.

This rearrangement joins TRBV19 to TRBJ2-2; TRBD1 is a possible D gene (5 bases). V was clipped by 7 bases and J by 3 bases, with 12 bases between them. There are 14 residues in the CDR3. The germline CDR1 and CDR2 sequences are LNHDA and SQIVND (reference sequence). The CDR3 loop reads CASKPGRDTGELFF. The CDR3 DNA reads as TGTGCCAGTAAGCCGGGCAGGGACACCGGGGAGCTGTTTTTT.

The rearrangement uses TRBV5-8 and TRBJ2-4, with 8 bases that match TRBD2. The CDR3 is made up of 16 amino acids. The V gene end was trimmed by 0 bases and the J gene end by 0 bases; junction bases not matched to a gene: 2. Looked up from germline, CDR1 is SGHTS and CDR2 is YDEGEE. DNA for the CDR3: TGTGCCAGCAGCTTGGCGGGGGGGCTAGCCAAAAACATTCAGTACTTC. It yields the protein CASSLAGGLAKNIQYF. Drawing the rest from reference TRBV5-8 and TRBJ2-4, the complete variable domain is EAGVTQSPTHLIKTRGQQATLRCSPISGHTSVYWYQQALGLGLQFLLWYDEGEERNRGNFPPRFSGRQFPNYSSELNVNALELEDSALYLCASSLAGGLAKNIQYFGAGTRLSVL.